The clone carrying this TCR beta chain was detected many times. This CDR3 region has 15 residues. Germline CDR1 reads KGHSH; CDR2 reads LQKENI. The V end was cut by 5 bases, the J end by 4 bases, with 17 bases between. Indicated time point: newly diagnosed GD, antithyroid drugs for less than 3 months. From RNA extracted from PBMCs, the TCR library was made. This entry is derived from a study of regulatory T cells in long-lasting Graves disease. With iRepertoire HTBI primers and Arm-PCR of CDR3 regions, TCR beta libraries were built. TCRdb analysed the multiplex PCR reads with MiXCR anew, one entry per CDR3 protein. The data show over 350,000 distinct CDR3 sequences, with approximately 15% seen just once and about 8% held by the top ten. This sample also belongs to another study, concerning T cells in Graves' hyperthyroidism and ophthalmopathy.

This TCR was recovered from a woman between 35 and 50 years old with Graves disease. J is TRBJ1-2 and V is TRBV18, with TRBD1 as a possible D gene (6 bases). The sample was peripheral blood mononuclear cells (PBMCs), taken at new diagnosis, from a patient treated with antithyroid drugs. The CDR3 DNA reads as TGTGCCAGCTCAAGCGACAGGCAACCTTCCTATGGCTACACCTTC. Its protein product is CASSSDRQPSYGYTF.